The following is a TCR beta chain sequence with its context. This specimen belongs to a study of identical twins' blood T cells. Each TCR cDNA library carried sample-specific barcodes on both ends. Original methodology: Each donor had about 95,000 to nearly 550,000 clonotypes. TCRdb processed the 5' RACE reads anew with MiXCR; each CDR3 protein has one entry. TCRdb's processing, not the study's, gives the V and J calls here. The top ten hold 5.5% to 6.5% of the sample, which has 300,000 to 400,000 distinct CDR3 sequences, around 30% seen once. Per the germline V gene, CDR1 is MNHEY and CDR2 is SVGEGT. V shed 5 bases and J 2 bases; nucleotides not matched to a gene: 8. The CDR3 totals 15 residues.

Sequenced material: PBMCs. The receptor's source is a woman aged 18-50 years in good health. The chain uses TRBV6-2 or TRBV6-3 and TRBJ2-7; 8 bases align to TRBD2. This CDR3 is CASSVTSGRPYEQYF. In DNA form, the CDR3 reads TGTGCCAGCAGTGTAACTAGCGGAAGACCCTACGAGCAGTACTTC.